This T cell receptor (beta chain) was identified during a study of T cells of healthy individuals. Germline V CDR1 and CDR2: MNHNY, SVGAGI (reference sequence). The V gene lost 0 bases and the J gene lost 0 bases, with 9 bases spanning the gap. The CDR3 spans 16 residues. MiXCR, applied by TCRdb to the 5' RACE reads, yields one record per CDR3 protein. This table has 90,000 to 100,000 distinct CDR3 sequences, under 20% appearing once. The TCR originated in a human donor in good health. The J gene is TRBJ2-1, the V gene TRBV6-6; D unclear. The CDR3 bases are TGTGCCAGCAGTTACTCGAAGAGGAGCTCCTACAATGAGCAGTTCTTC. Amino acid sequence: CASSYSKRSSYNEQFF.